What follows are 5 T cell receptor beta chains derived from one specimen sequenced in a study of Graves' ophthalmopathy and Graves' hyperthyroidism. Investigators amplified TCR beta CDR3 regions from RNA transcripts. An opening RT-PCR round employed HTBI primers and preceded a second-round multiplex PCR. TCRdb called the multiplex PCR reads again in MiXCR, with one record for every CDR3 protein. The table includes about 400,000 distinct CDR3 sequences, around 16% detected once. The sequenced sample consisted of peripheral blood. The receptors were sampled from a woman aged 18 to 35 with Graves' ophthalmopathy.

This rearrangement joins TRBV2 to TRBJ2-5; the D is unclear. The V gene's germline CDR1 is SNHLY and CDR2 FYNNEI. This CDR3 contains 13 residues. V was trimmed by 1 base and J by 5 bases, leaving 8 bases between them. The CDR3 DNA sequence: TGTGCCAGCAGTGAAGTGGCTCGGGAGACCCAGTACTTC. Protein sequence: CASSEVARETQYF.

This clonotype was recorded at least ten times. This chain uses TRBV30 with TRBJ2-2, with 7 bases aligning to TRBD2. Germline values: CDR1 GTSNPN, CDR2 SVGIG (reference sequence). V was pared by 1 base and J by 5 bases, with 7 bases of the junction left unmatched. The CDR3 is made up of 15 amino acids. CDR3 sequence (DNA): TGTGCCTGGAGTGGGACTAGGGCGGTAACCGGGGAGCTGTTTTTT. Translation: CAWSGTRAVTGELFF.

Ten or more counts support this clonotype. This chain connects TRBV6-5 to TRBJ1-1, with 8 positions matching TRBD1. This CDR3 has 15 amino acids. Looked up from germline, CDR1 is MNHEY and CDR2 is SVGAGI. V was clipped by 4 bases and J by 3 bases; unmatched bases: 7. The CDR3 nucleotides read TGTGCCAGCAGTTCTTCAGGGGGCGAATACACTGAAGCTTTCTTT. Protein product: CASSSSGGEYTEAFF.

The chain has TRBV24-1 and TRBJ2-2; D is possibly TRBD1 (6 bases). Trimming removed 1 base from V and 7 bases from J, with 21 bases in between. The germline V gene has CDR1 KGHDR and CDR2 SFDVKD. The CDR3 extends over 18 amino acids. The CDR3 nucleotides read TGTGCCACCAGTGATTTCCGGACAGATCCTAATGGGTACGGGGAGCTGTTTTTT. Translation: CATSDFRTDPNGYGELFF.

This sequence joins TRBV28 and TRBJ1-1; D gene ambiguous. The CDR3 is 16 amino acids. The ends were cut back, 5 bases at V and 3 bases at J, with 19 bases in the middle. CDR1 MDHEN and CDR2 SYDVKM come from the germline V gene. The CDR3 protein is CASSLSSGYVDTEAFF. DNA of the CDR3: TGTGCCAGCAGTCTTTCTAGTGGTTATGTCGACACTGAAGCTTTCTTT.